The clone carrying this T cell receptor beta chain showed up many times. No antigen is known for it. The sample belongs to a study of CD8 T cells in ankylosing spondylitis. The CDR3 contains 15 residues. Trimming stripped 6 bases from V and 0 bases from J, with 11 bases between. The germline gives CDR1 MNHNS, CDR2 SASEGT. Using quantitative 5'-RACE with molecular barcodes, the authors made TCR beta libraries. Each CDR3 protein gets one entry after TCRdb re-called the 5' RACE reads with MiXCR. The sample includes around 90,000 distinct CDR3 sequences, around 30% seen only once; the top ten take around 56%. The study, taken as a whole, reports: Ankylosing spondylitis blood appeared to carry a characteristic TCR beta motif of several highly homologous variants.

This sequence joins TRBV6-1 and TRBJ2-2; maybe TRBD2 (6 bases). Sequenced sample: blood, either unsorted or a sorted T cell fraction (not recorded which). This sequence originates from a male donor with ankylosing spondylitis or in good health (not recorded which). This CDR3 reads CASSPPGANTGELFF. The CDR3, as DNA: TGTGCCAGCAGCCCCCCGGGGGCGAACACCGGGGAGCTGTTTTTT.